The 9 T cell receptor beta chains reported below all come from one sample, sequenced in a study of blood T cell repertoires in COVID-19. Clones were sequenced by immunoSEQ multiplex PCR, and TCRdb holds only the in-frame ones, with some missing. This table has approximately 240,000 clones, approximately 82% appearing once. The material sequenced was peripheral blood. Source of these receptors: a woman in her 40s who had recovered from COVID-19.

This chain connects TRBV30 to TRBJ2-1; 13 positions match TRBD2. The V gene end was trimmed by 2 bases and the J gene end by 6 bases; junction bases not matched to a gene: 4. This CDR3 is built from 15 residues. The germline V gene encodes CDR1 GTSNPN and CDR2 SVGIG (reference sequence). The CDR3 coding sequence is TGTGCCTGGAGTCGGACTAGCGGGGGCAGCAATGAGCAGTTCTTC. It is translated as CAWSRTSGGSNEQFF.

This chain uses TRBV12-3 or TRBV12-4 with TRBJ1-1; 7 bases are a match to TRBD1. The CDR3 is 13 residues long. Losses at the gene ends were 5 bases for V and 7 bases for J; bases not matched to a gene: 7. CDR3: CASSVTRDSEAFF. CDR3 nucleotides: TGTGCCAGCAGTGTGACCCGGGACAGTGAAGCTTTCTTT.

The V call is TRBV5-1, the J call TRBJ1-4; tentatively, D is TRBD1 (5 bases). Germline V lookup: CDR1 SGHRS, CDR2 YFSETQ. The CDR3 extends over 14 amino acids. V lost 5 bases, J lost 3 bases, and 11 bases lay in between. The CDR3 protein is CASRAGLSNEKLFF. The CDR3 nucleotides are TGCGCCAGCAGGGCGGGACTGTCTAATGAAAAACTGTTTTTT.

This clone was seen just once. This chain joins TRBV5-4 and TRBJ1-6, with a possible D match to TRBD1 (5 bases). This CDR3 comprises 16 residues. Per germline, CDR1 SGHNT and CDR2 YYREEE (reference sequence). V was trimmed by 0 bases and J by 9 bases, leaving 16 bases between them. CDR3 loop: CASSLGLRAGGSPLHF. In DNA form, the CDR3 reads TGTGCCAGCAGCTTGGGTCTAAGGGCGGGGGGTTCACCCCTCCACTTT.

The rearrangement joins TRBV27 to TRBJ2-3; D is ambiguous. V lost 6 bases to trimming and J lost 0 bases, with 10 bases between them. Germline V gene lookup returns CDR1 MNHEY and CDR2 SMNVEV (reference sequence). The CDR3 is 14 residues long. The DNA of the CDR3 is TGTGCCAGCAGCCCTCTCCCTAGCACAGATACGCAGTATTTT. As protein: CASSPLPSTDTQYF.

In this sample, this clone turned up once. The chain is built from TRBV5-1 and TRBJ2-1, with 8 positions matching TRBD2. The CDR3 extends over 15 amino acids. Looked up from germline, CDR1 is SGHRS and CDR2 is YFSETQ. V lost 1 base, J lost 4 bases, and 4 bases stayed unmatched. CDR3 DNA sequence: TGCGCCAGCAGCTTGACTAGCGGACTGTACAATGAGCAGTTCTTC. Its protein is CASSLTSGLYNEQFF.

The V and J genes are TRBV19 and TRBJ1-5; unclear D gene. V was clipped by 0 bases and J by 5 bases, with 5 bases between them. CDR1 and CDR2 (germline): LNHDA, SQIVND (reference sequence). The CDR3 runs 13 residues. CDR3: CASSIDFYQPQHF. In DNA, the CDR3 is TGTGCCAGTAGTATAGATTTCTATCAGCCCCAGCATTTT.

The chain joins TRBV5-4 to TRBJ2-3; TRBD2 matches 13 bases. CDR3 length equals 16 residues. V was clipped by 3 bases and J by 4 bases; unmatched bases: 5. Germline V lookup: CDR1 SGHNT, CDR2 YYREEE (reference sequence). The CDR3 loop is CASSSLAGGPPDTQYF. The CDR3 region has the DNA TGTGCCAGCAGCTCACTAGCGGGGGGGCCTCCAGATACGCAGTATTTT.

The chain combines TRBV7-9 with TRBJ2-3; the D is unclear. Germline V gives CDR1 SEHNR, CDR2 FQNEAQ (reference sequence). The germline V and J ends were trimmed by 0 bases and 0 bases, with 13 bases remaining between them. This CDR3 is 17 amino acids long. The CDR3 DNA reads as TGTGCCAGCAGCTTAGCCCAGGAATCTTTAAGCACAGATACGCAGTATTTT. Its protein product is CASSLAQESLSTDTQYF.